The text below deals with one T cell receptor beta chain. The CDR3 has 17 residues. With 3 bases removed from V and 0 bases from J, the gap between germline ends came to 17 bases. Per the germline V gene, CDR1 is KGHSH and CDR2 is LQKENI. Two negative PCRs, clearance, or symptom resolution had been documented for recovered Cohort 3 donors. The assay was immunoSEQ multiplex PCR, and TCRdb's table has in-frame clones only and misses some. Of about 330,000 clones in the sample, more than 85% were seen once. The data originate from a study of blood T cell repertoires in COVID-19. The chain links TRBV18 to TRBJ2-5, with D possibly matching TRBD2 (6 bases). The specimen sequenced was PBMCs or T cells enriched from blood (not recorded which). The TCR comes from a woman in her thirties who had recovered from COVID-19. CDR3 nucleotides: TGTGCCAGCTCACCGGAGAGGGGAGGCTGGTACCAAGAGACCCAGTACTTC. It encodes CASSPERGGWYQETQYF.